This T cell receptor (beta chain) stems from a study of blood T cell repertoires in COVID-19. Study in general: T cells, B-cell-depleted T cells, or PBMCs provided the cDNA or gDNA that served as material.

This clone was counted a few times. V was trimmed by 7 bases and J by 2 bases, leaving 15 bases between them. This CDR3 is 15 amino acids long. Germline V lookup: CDR1 LNHDA, CDR2 SQIVND (reference sequence). Clones were sequenced by immunoSEQ multiplex PCR, and TCRdb holds only the in-frame ones, with some missing. The sample has about 200,000 clones; around 90% are singletons. The sequence derives from a young woman who had recovered from COVID-19. The chain recombines TRBV19 with TRBJ1-5; perhaps TRBD1 as D (6 bases). The sample was PBMCs or T cells enriched from blood (not recorded which). CDR3 DNA sequence: TGTGCCAGTACGCTAGGGGGGGGACGCAATCAGCCCCAGCATTTT. Translation gives CASTLGGGRNQPQHF.